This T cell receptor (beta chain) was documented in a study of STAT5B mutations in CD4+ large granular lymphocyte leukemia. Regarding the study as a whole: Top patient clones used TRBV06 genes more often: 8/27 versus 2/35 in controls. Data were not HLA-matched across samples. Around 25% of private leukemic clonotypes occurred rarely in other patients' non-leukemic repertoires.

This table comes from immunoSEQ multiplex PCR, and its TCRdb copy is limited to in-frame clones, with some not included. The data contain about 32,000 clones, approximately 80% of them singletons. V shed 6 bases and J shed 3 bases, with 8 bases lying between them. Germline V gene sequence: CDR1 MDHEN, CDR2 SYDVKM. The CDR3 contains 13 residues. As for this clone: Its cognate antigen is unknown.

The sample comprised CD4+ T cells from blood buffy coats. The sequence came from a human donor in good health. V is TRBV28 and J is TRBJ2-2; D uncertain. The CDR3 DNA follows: TGTGCCAGCAGAAGGACGGACACCGGGGAGCTGTTTTTT. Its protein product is CASRRTDTGELFF.